Listed below are T cell receptor beta chains from one sample, sequenced in a study of blood T cell repertoires in COVID-19. Here immunoSEQ multiplex PCR was the method, and the copy in TCRdb shows in-frame clones only, minus some. The repertoire holds about 80,000 clones, with about nine tenths as singletons. The sequenced sample consisted of peripheral blood. Source of these receptors: a man between 65 and 80 years old with active or convalescent COVID-19. Both conserved end residues are part of each CDR3. A D gene is named only where the DNA matches it firmly. Clone size is not always given. Where it is, it says once, few, many or a class for expanded clones.

V gene	J gene	clone size	CDR3 length	D gene	CDR3 protein	CDR3 DNA
TRBV2	TRBJ1-2	NA	15	NA	CASKGDGGALYGYTF	TGTGCCAGCAAAGGAGATGGGGGGGCCCTCTATGGCTACACCTTC
TRBV6-2/TRBV6-3	TRBJ1-1	once	18	NA	CASSLSETVLTANTEAFF	TGTGCCAGCAGCCTCTCCGAAACAGTCCTAACTGCGAACACTGAAGCTTTCTTT
TRBV4-3	TRBJ2-5	NA	16	TRBD1	CASSQERQGIGETQYF	TGCGCCAGCAGCCAAGAAAGACAGGGGATCGGTGAGACCCAGTACTTC
TRBV20-1	TRBJ2-5	NA	12	NA	CSASAGSETQYF	TGCAGTGCTAGTGCGGGGTCGGAGACCCAGTACTTC
TRBV19	TRBJ2-3	NA	15	NA	CASSIQGRRTDTQYF	TGTGCCAGTAGTATTCAAGGCAGGCGCACAGATACGCAGTATTTT
TRBV6-5	TRBJ2-3	NA	16	TRBD2	CASSYSVAGGSGTQYF	TGTGCCAGCAGTTACTCGGTAGCGGGGGGGTCGGGTACGCAGTATTTT
TRBV15	TRBJ1-5	NA	16	NA	CATSRPLQGSNQPQHF	TGTGCCACCAGCAGACCTCTACAGGGTAGCAATCAGCCCCAGCATTTT
TRBV5-1	TRBJ2-5	NA	14	NA	CASSLGKGEETQYF	TGCGCCAGCAGCTTGGGAAAGGGGGAAGAGACCCAGTACTTC
TRBV5-1	TRBJ1-1	NA	13	NA	CASSLRQGTEAFF	TGCGCCAGCAGCCTACGCCAGGGCACTGAAGCTTTCTTT
TRBV3-1/TRBV3-2	TRBJ1-6	NA	14	TRBD1	CASSQRDSRGPLHF	TGTGCCAGCAGCCAGCGGGACAGCCGGGGGCCCCTCCACTTT
TRBV5-1	TRBJ2-5	NA	12	NA	CASSLDSQTQYF	TGCGCCAGCAGCCTGGACAGCCAGACCCAGTACTTC
TRBV3-1/TRBV3-2	TRBJ2-7	NA	15	TRBD1	CASSRPGQVTYEQYF	TGTGCCAGCAGCCGACCGGGACAGGTGACCTACGAGCAGTACTTC
TRBV27	TRBJ2-3	NA	13	NA	CASSFGKKDTQYF	TGTGCCAGCAGTTTCGGGAAGAAGGATACGCAGTATTTT
TRBV5-1	TRBJ2-3	NA	13	NA	CASSLDSTDTQYF	TGCGCCAGCAGCCTAGACAGCACAGATACGCAGTATTTT
TRBV11-2	TRBJ2-5	few	14	TRBD2	CASRLAGGPETQYF	TGTGCCAGCAGATTAGCGGGGGGGCCGGAGACCCAGTACTTC
TRBV2	TRBJ2-3	NA	14	NA	CASRDRLSTDTQYF	TGTGCCAGCAGGGACAGACTTAGCACAGATACGCAGTATTTT
TRBV7-6	TRBJ1-5	NA	16	NA	CASSLLAGGGNQPQHF	TGTGCCAGCAGCTTATTGGCAGGAGGAGGCAATCAGCCCCAGCATTTT
TRBV5-6	TRBJ2-3	NA	11	NA	CASSLAGKVYF	TGTGCCAGCAGCTTGGCAGGGAAGGTGTATTTT
TRBV6-2/TRBV6-3	TRBJ1-2	NA	13	NA	CASSRQEAYGYTF	TGTGCCAGCAGCCGACAGGAGGCCTATGGCTACACCTTC
TRBV19	TRBJ1-6	once	14	TRBD1	CASPGQGRPSPLHF	TGTGCCAGCCCTGGACAGGGGAGACCTTCACCCCTCCACTTT
TRBV7-9	TRBJ2-7	once	13	TRBD2	CASTSGGHKEQYF	TGTGCCAGCACCTCGGGGGGGCATAAAGAGCAGTACTTC
TRBV6-2/TRBV6-3	TRBJ1-2	NA	15	NA	CASSYGQGVLSGYTF	TGTGCCAGCAGTTACGGTCAGGGTGTATTGAGTGGCTACACCTTC
TRBV7-9	TRBJ1-1	NA	13	NA	CASSLLGQGEAFF	TGTGCCAGCAGCTTATTGGGGCAGGGTGAAGCTTTCTTT
TRBV5-1	TRBJ2-2	NA	14	TRBD1	CASSTGDNTGELFF	TGCGCCAGCAGCACAGGGGATAACACCGGGGAGCTGTTTTTT
TRBV3-1/TRBV3-2	TRBJ1-5	NA	14	NA	CASSQAGVGQPQHF	TGTGCCAGCAGCCAAGCAGGGGTTGGTCAGCCCCAGCATTTT
TRBV7-9	TRBJ1-2	once	15	TRBD1	CASSLGQGPGYGYTF	TGTGCCAGCAGCTTAGGACAGGGGCCCGGCTATGGCTACACCTTC
TRBV3-1/TRBV3-2	TRBJ2-2	NA	14	NA	CASRQFVGAGELFF	TGTGCCAGCAGGCAATTTGTTGGAGCCGGGGAGCTGTTTTTT
TRBV5-4	TRBJ2-5	NA	14	TRBD2	CASSPGLAQETQYF	TGTGCCAGCAGCCCGGGACTAGCACAAGAGACCCAGTACTTC
TRBV28	TRBJ1-5	NA	14	TRBD1	CASSAGTGERPQHF	TGTGCCAGCAGTGCCGGGACAGGGGAACGGCCCCAGCATTTT
TRBV29-1	TRBJ1-1	NA	14	NA	CSVSGGVKGAEAFF	TGCAGCGTTTCAGGCGGGGTAAAAGGCGCTGAAGCTTTCTTT
TRBV27	TRBJ1-4	NA	15	NA	CASSGNGWGNEKLFF	TGTGCCAGCAGTGGGAACGGCTGGGGCAATGAAAAACTGTTTTTT
TRBV12-3/TRBV12-4	TRBJ1-5	NA	13	TRBD1	CASRSRGNQPQHF	TGTGCCAGCAGATCCAGGGGGAATCAGCCCCAGCATTTT
TRBV5-8	TRBJ2-5	NA	16	NA	CASSLRDFAYQEAQYF	TGTGCCAGCAGCTTGAGGGACTTTGCGTACCAAGAGGCCCAGTACTTC
TRBV6-5	TRBJ2-7	NA	15	TRBD1	CASSYEGTGGYEQYF	TGTGCCAGCAGTTACGAAGGGACAGGGGGTTACGAGCAGTACTTC
TRBV9	TRBJ1-6	NA	15	TRBD1	CASSVDRGLSSPLHF	TGTGCCAGCAGCGTAGACAGGGGGCTTTCTTCACCCCTCCACTTT
TRBV6-5	TRBJ2-1	NA	13	TRBD1	CASRGQGRDEQFF	TGTGCCAGCAGGGGACAGGGGAGAGATGAGCAGTTCTTC
TRBV15	TRBJ1-5	NA	15	TRBD1	CATSLAFTGGQPQHF	TGTGCCACCAGCCTAGCTTTTACAGGGGGTCAGCCCCAGCATTTT
TRBV19	TRBJ1-6	NA	16	NA	CASSIEGETRDSPLHF	TGTGCCAGTAGTATAGAAGGGGAAACGAGAGATTCACCCCTCCACTTT
TRBV5-1	TRBJ1-1	NA	17	TRBD1	CASSLDGTGDMNTEAFF	TGCGCCAGCAGCTTGGACGGGACAGGGGATATGAACACTGAAGCTTTCTTT
TRBV19	TRBJ1-3	NA	15	NA	CASSRIAGVGNTIYF	TGTGCCAGTAGTCGCATTGCAGGGGTCGGAAACACCATATATTTT
TRBV29-1	TRBJ1-2	NA	11	NA	CSAHSIYGYTF	TGCAGCGCCCACAGTATTTATGGCTACACCTTC
TRBV4-2	TRBJ1-2	NA	14	NA	CASSHTDTLYGYTF	TGTGCCAGCAGCCACACGGACACCCTCTATGGCTACACCTTC